Listed below are T cell receptor beta chains from one sample, sequenced in a study of regulatory T cells in long-lasting Graves disease. TCRdb reanalysed the multiplex PCR reads using MiXCR and keeps one entry per CDR3 protein. The profile shows about 310,000 distinct CDR3 sequences, around 21% of them singletons. The sample was peripheral blood mononuclear cells (PBMCs), taken when the disease was refractory, from a patient treated with antithyroid drugs. The receptors originated from a female donor with Graves disease. CDR3s include the opening cysteine and the closing phenylalanine or tryptophan. A D gene is named only where the DNA matches it firmly. Not every row has a clone size; where given, it reads once, few, many or a size class.

>TRBJ2-5|.|many|TRBV18
CASSPGSWRETQYF
TGTGCCAGCTCACCAGGGAGTTGGAGGGAGACCCAGTACTTC
>TRBJ2-7|TRBD2|many|TRBV11-2
CASSPLASGLGSEQYF
TGTGCCAGCAGCCCCCTCGCTAGCGGGTTGGGGTCCGAGCAGTACTTC
>TRBJ2-7|.|many|TRBV20-1
CSAREAGRQDWYEQYF
TGCAGTGCTAGAGAGGCGGGAAGACAGGATTGGTACGAGCAGTACTTC
>TRBJ1-1|.|many|TRBV12-3/TRBV12-4
CASSLNRESTEAFF
TGTGCCAGCAGTCTAAACAGGGAGTCCACTGAAGCTTTCTTT
>TRBJ2-3|.|.|TRBV2
CASSDLGGTDTQYF
TGTGCCAGCAGTGATCTGGGTGGGACAGATACGCAGTATTTT
>TRBJ1-5|TRBD1|few|TRBV7-2
CASSDRVGGQPQHF
TGTGCCAGCAGCGACAGGGTGGGGGGGCAGCCCCAGCATTTT
>TRBJ2-3|TRBD2|.|TRBV7-2
CASSSRPVSGLITDTQYF
TGTGCCAGCAGCTCCCGCCCGGTTAGCGGGCTTATCACAGATACGCAGTATTTT
>TRBJ2-6|.|many|TRBV6-5
CASSYSRVLSGANVLTF
TGTGCCAGCAGTTACTCGAGGGTCCTTTCTGGGGCCAACGTCCTGACTTTC
>TRBJ1-4|TRBD1|many|TRBV27
CASSSILRDRGEEKLFF
TGTGCCAGCAGTTCAATCCTCCGGGACAGGGGCGAAGAAAAACTGTTTTTT
>TRBJ2-5|.|.|TRBV4-1
CASSLVSEETQYF
TGCGCCAGCAGTCTAGTCAGCGAGGAGACCCAGTACTTC
>TRBJ2-2|TRBD1|.|TRBV24-1
CATSDSRTGGTGELFF
TGTGCCACCAGTGACTCCCGGACAGGGGGGACCGGGGAGCTGTTTTTT
>TRBJ2-7|.|.|TRBV7-8
CASSLGPPQSEQYF
TGTGCCAGCAGCTTAGGCCCCCCCCAGAGCGAGCAGTACTTC
>TRBJ2-1|.|few|TRBV28
CASSLWYNEQFF
TGTGCCAGCAGTTTATGGTACAATGAGCAGTTCTTC
>TRBJ1-5|.|few|TRBV27
CASIPSDWFRWNQPQHF
TGTGCCAGCATCCCTTCTGATTGGTTTAGGTGGAATCAGCCCCAGCATTTT
>TRBJ1-2|.|many|TRBV2
CASSLGTSYGYTF
TGTGCCAGCAGTTTGGGGACGAGCTATGGCTACACCTTC
>TRBJ1-1|.|many|TRBV28
CASSLMGPMNTEAFF
TGTGCCAGCAGTTTAATGGGGCCCATGAACACTGAAGCTTTCTTT
>TRBJ1-5|TRBD1|few|TRBV6-5
CASSYPGQGFAQPQHF
TGTGCCAGCAGTTATCCAGGACAGGGGTTTGCTCAGCCCCAGCATTTT